Below, 19 T cell receptor beta chains from the same sample are listed, as sequenced in a study of T cell changes during pregnancy in multiple sclerosis. The data were produced by immunoSEQ multiplex PCR, yet TCRdb's version contains in-frame clones alone and is incomplete. Of about 36,000 clones listed, about 88% are singletons. Sequencing used CD4+ T cells from peripheral blood mononuclear cells, obtained in the first trimester of pregnancy. All receptors derive from a female donor with multiple sclerosis, enrolled in a pregnancy study.

This sequence joins TRBV18 and TRBJ1-2; D is ambiguous. Trimming shortened V by 2 bases and J by 2 bases, and 12 bases separated the two germline ends. CDR3 length equals 15 residues. The V gene's germline CDR1 is KGHSH and CDR2 LQKENI. CDR3 DNA sequence: TGTGCCAGCTCACCATCACAGAGCACCAACTATGGCTACACCTTC. Amino acids: CASSPSQSTNYGYTF.

The chain has TRBV7-9 and TRBJ2-6; perhaps TRBD2 as D (5 bases). Trimming stripped 5 bases from V and 0 bases from J, with 11 bases between. The CDR3 runs to 16 residues. CDR1 is SEHNR, CDR2 FQNEAQ, per germline (reference sequence). The CDR3 nucleotides read TGTGCCAGCAGCGGAAGAGGGTACTCTGGGGCCAACGTCCTGACTTTC. Encoded protein: CASSGRGYSGANVLTF.

V gene TRBV10-3 combines with J gene TRBJ2-1; weak D call: TRBD1 (6 bases). Germline V gene sequence: CDR1 ENHRY, CDR2 SYGVKD. The CDR3 consists of 11 residues. Trimming shortened V by 11 bases and J by 8 bases, and 13 bases separated the two germline ends. The CDR3 sequence is CAVATGDEQFF. CDR3 DNA sequence: TGTGCCGTCGCGACAGGTGATGAGCAGTTCTTC.

This clone is a singleton in its sample. The chain combines TRBV18 with TRBJ1-2, with D possibly TRBD1 on 6 matching bases. The germline CDR1 and CDR2 sequences are KGHSH and LQKENI. The ends were cut back, 1 base at V and 0 bases at J, with 12 bases in the middle. The CDR3 contains 16 residues. DNA for the CDR3: TGTGCCAGCTCACCACAACTGGACAGAACTAACTATGGCTACACCTTC. Its protein is CASSPQLDRTNYGYTF.

The V call is TRBV29-1, the J call TRBJ2-7; 11 positions agree with TRBD1. The germline gives CDR1 SQVTM, CDR2 ANQGSEA. V was pared by 6 bases and J by 3 bases, with 10 bases of the junction left unmatched. The CDR3 is made up of 15 amino acids. The CDR3 here is CSVSPGTGGVYEQYF. CDR3 sequence (DNA): TGCAGCGTATCGCCGGGGACAGGGGGTGTCTACGAGCAGTACTTC.

This chain links TRBV5-1 with TRBJ1-1; 7 bases map to TRBD1. This CDR3 has 18 amino acids. The germline V gene has CDR1 SGHRS and CDR2 YFSETQ. V lost 0 bases, J lost 4 bases, and 15 bases stayed unmatched. The CDR3 DNA is TGCGCCAGCAGCTTGGTCCCTTTTACAGGGGCCGGGAGCACTGAAGCTTTCTTT. Its protein product is CASSLVPFTGAGSTEAFF.

The rearrangement links TRBV6-1 to TRBJ2-5; 9 nucleotides line up with TRBD1. The CDR3 spans 15 residues. Germline V gene lookup returns CDR1 MNHNS and CDR2 SASEGT. Germline trimming cut 5 bases from V and 3 bases from J; bases unmatched to any gene: 7. This CDR3 is CASSQGDREKETQYF. The CDR3 nucleotides are TGTGCCAGCAGTCAGGGGGACAGGGAAAAAGAGACCCAGTACTTC.

V usage is TRBV2 and J usage is TRBJ1-5; the D gene is possibly TRBD1 (6 bases). V dropped 8 bases and J dropped 6 bases, with 14 bases sitting between them. CDR1 and CDR2 from the germline V gene are SNHLY and FYNNEI. This CDR3 comprises 13 residues. The CDR3 DNA follows: TGTGCCAGCGGCCAGGGGAAGGGTCAGCCCCAGCATTTT. Residues: CASGQGKGQPQHF.

J is TRBJ1-6 and V is TRBV5-1; 7 positions match TRBD1. Trimming took 3 bases from V and 4 from J; bases not matched to a gene: 4. This CDR3 is 15 amino acids long. The germline V gene has CDR1 SGHRS and CDR2 YFSETQ. The CDR3 loop is CASSSLQGYNSPLHF. Here the CDR3 DNA reads TGCGCCAGCAGCTCCTTACAGGGGTATAATTCACCCCTCCACTTT.

This clone showed up just a few times. This chain uses TRBV11-1 with TRBJ2-1; D possibly corresponds to TRBD2 (6 bases). CDR1 and CDR2 from the germline V gene are SGHAT and FQDESV (reference sequence). With 6 bases removed from V and 8 bases from J, the gap between germline ends came to 11 bases. The CDR3 extends over 12 amino acids. This CDR3 is CASRMGGHEQFF. The CDR3 region has the DNA TGTGCCAGCAGGATGGGAGGCCATGAGCAGTTCTTC.

This clone was counted between two and nine times. The V and J genes are TRBV4-1 and TRBJ1-1; 10 bases fit TRBD1. Germline V CDR1 and CDR2: MGHRA, YSYEKL. Unmatched junction bases numbered 3, after V lost 4 bases and J lost 1 base. The CDR3 totals 15 residues. This CDR3 is CASSRWTGGNTEAFF. The CDR3 DNA reads TGCGCCAGCAGCCGATGGACAGGGGGGAACACTGAAGCTTTCTTT.

This clone was seen just once. The chain combines TRBV27 with TRBJ2-5; 14 bases align to TRBD2. The CDR3 has 17 residues. Germline V lookup: CDR1 MNHEY, CDR2 SMNVEV (reference sequence). Trimming took 5 bases from V and 3 from J; bases not matched to a gene: 8. The CDR3 coding sequence is TGTGCCAGCAGTCCGATTAGACTAGCGGGAGGGAAAGAGACCCAGTACTTC. Translated, it gives CASSPIRLAGGKETQYF.

The V gene is TRBV19, the J gene TRBJ1-6; no clear D. Germline assignment: CDR1 LNHDA and CDR2 SQIVND (reference sequence). Trimming cost V 8 bases and J 3 bases, with 14 bases left between them. The CDR3 runs 15 residues. In nucleotides, the CDR3 is TGTGCCAGTGGACTCCCTGGGTTCTATAATTCACCCCTCCACTTT. Encoded protein: CASGLPGFYNSPLHF.

The gene calls are TRBV5-4 and TRBJ2-1, with 9 bases that match TRBD2. Germline V CDR1 and CDR2: SGHNT, YYREEE (reference sequence). The CDR3 sequence is 15 residues long. With V trimmed by 1 base and J by 9 bases, 8 bases remained unmatched. CDR3 in amino acids: CASSLSASGIREQFF. In DNA form, the CDR3 reads TGTGCCAGCAGCTTGAGCGCTAGCGGGATCCGTGAGCAGTTCTTC.

The chain is built from TRBV15 and TRBJ1-5; D is unclear. This CDR3 has 14 residues. Trimming left V 1 base short and J 0 bases short, with 4 bases between. CDR1 LNHNV and CDR2 YYDKDF come from the germline V gene (reference sequence). CDR3 sequence reads: CATSRAYSNQPQHF. CDR3 sequence (DNA): TGTGCCACCAGCAGAGCTTATAGCAATCAGCCCCAGCATTTT.

This chain connects TRBV7-3 to TRBJ2-1; a possible D gene is TRBD2 (6 bases). Trimming shortened V by 5 bases and J by 10 bases, and 18 bases separated the two germline ends. This CDR3 spans 14 amino acids. Germline V gene sequence: CDR1 SGHTA, CDR2 FQGTGA. The CDR3 loop reads CASSPDGGIGEQFF. In nucleotides, the CDR3 is TGTGCCAGCAGCCCCGACGGGGGAATAGGGGAGCAGTTCTTC.

This clone was seen a single time. This chain links TRBV6-1 with TRBJ1-1, with D perhaps TRBD1 (6 bases). This CDR3 contains 15 residues. Germline assignment: CDR1 MNHNS and CDR2 SASEGT. Deletions cut 4 bases from V and 0 bases from J, with 12 bases between. The CDR3 region is CASSGREGVNTEAFF. CDR3 sequence (DNA): TGTGCCAGCAGTGGCCGGGAGGGGGTGAACACTGAAGCTTTCTTT.

The chain is built from TRBV7-2 and TRBJ2-3; D gene uncertain. CDR1 SGHTA and CDR2 FQGNSA come from the germline V gene. V lost 1 base and J lost 7, with 9 bases in between. The CDR3 sequence is 13 residues long. DNA of the CDR3: TGTGCCAGCAGCTTAGTTGGTTCTAATACGCAGTATTTT. The encoded protein is CASSLVGSNTQYF. Using reference TRBV7-2 and TRBJ2-3 for the parts outside the CDR3, the full variable domain is GAGVSQSPSNKVTEKGKDVELRCDPISGHTALYWYRQSLGQGLEFLIYFQGNSAPDKSGLPSDRFSAERTGGSVSTLTIQRTQQEDSAVYLCASSLVGSNTQYFGPGTRLTVL.

V and J are TRBV5-4 and TRBJ1-1, with D possibly being TRBD1 (5 bases). Trimming stripped 0 bases from V and 1 base from J, with 19 bases between. The CDR3 spans 18 residues. The V gene's germline CDR1 is SGHNT and CDR2 YYREEE (reference sequence). In DNA form, the CDR3 reads TGTGCCAGCAGCTTGGCTCGGAAACCGGGACTGAAGAACACTGAAGCTTTCTTT. It specifies CASSLARKPGLKNTEAFF.